This T cell receptor (beta chain) appears in the sequencing data of a study of neurological immune-mediated disorders. Notes on the study in general: Sharing of CDR3 amino acid sequences among expanded clones across subjects was absent, suggesting private repertoires in all groups.

5'RACE employing 10-nucleotide random UMIs yielded the cDNA. The authors obtained over 200 million TCR-beta sequences from 15-18 subjects per sequencing run. TCRdb called the 5' RACE reads again in MiXCR, with one record for every CDR3 protein. Here the sample spans some 20,000 distinct CDR3 sequences, about 9.4% being singletons. This clonotype was detected many times. Its antigen is currently unknown. This CDR3 has 13 amino acids. Per the germline V gene, CDR1 is SGHRS and CDR2 is YFSETQ. The ends were cut back, 3 bases at V and 0 bases at J, with 7 bases in the middle. This clonotype was sampled from an older woman with HTLV-1-associated myelopathy (HAM/TSP). The chain employs TRBV5-1 and TRBJ2-7; D possibly corresponds to TRBD1 (5 bases). Sequencing used PBMCs. CDR3 nucleotides: TGCGCCAGCAGCTCAGGGTTCTCCTACGAGCAGTACTTC. Its protein is CASSSGFSYEQYF. The full variable domain, its missing parts supplied by reference TRBV5-1 and TRBJ2-7, is KAGVTQTPRYLIKTRGQQVTLSCSPISGHRSVSWYQQTPGQGLQFLFEYFSETQRNKGNFPGRFSGRQFSNSRSEMNVSTLELGDSALYLCASSSGFSYEQYFGPGTRLTVT.